The entry that follows covers one T cell receptor beta chain sequence. This record comes from a study of CD8+ T cells in alopecia areata. Trimming took 5 bases from V and 6 from J, leaving 9 bases between them. The CDR3 spans 11 residues. Germline CDR1 reads SGHNT; CDR2 reads YYREEE (reference sequence). Extracted RNA was reverse transcribed into cDNA, the sequencing template. The protocol was immunoSEQ multiplex PCR, while the TCRdb copy is restricted to in-frame clones and leaves out a portion. The table includes under 300,000 clones, under 80% detected once. The clonotype was recovered from a human donor with alopecia areata. The chain is built from TRBV5-4 and TRBJ2-7, with D tentatively TRBD1 (6 bases). The sequencing here drew on CD4+ T cells sorted from blood, taken at week 0. Here the CDR3 reads CASRGAGEQYF. In DNA form, the CDR3 reads TGTGCCAGCAGGGGGGCCGGCGAGCAGTACTTC.